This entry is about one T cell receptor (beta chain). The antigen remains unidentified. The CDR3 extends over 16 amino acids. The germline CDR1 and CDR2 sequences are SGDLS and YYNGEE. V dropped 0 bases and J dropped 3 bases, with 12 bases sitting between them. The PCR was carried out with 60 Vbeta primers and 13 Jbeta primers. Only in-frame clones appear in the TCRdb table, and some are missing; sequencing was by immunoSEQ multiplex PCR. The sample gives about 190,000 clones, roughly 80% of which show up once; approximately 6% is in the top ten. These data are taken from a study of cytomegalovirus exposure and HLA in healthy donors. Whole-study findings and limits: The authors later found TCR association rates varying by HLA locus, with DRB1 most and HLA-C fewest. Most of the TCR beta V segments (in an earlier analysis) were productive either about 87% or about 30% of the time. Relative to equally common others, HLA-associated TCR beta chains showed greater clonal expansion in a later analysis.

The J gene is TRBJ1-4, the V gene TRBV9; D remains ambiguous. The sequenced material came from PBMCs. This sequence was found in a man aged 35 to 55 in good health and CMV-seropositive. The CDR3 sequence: CASSVGPGVANEKLFF. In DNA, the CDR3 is TGTGCCAGCAGCGTAGGCCCGGGAGTCGCTAATGAAAAACTGTTTTTT.